This TCR beta chain was profiled in a study of synovial regulatory T cells in juvenile arthritis. Study summary: A few patients were therapy-naive; several received methotrexate alone.

Some clones are missing from TCRdb's copy, which holds only in-frame ones; the method was immunoSEQ multiplex PCR. The sample's table shows roughly 9,900 clones. The germline V gene has CDR1 MNHNS and CDR2 SASEGT. The CDR3 consists of 15 residues. The coding DNA is unavailable. Donors were around 11 juvenile idiopathic arthritis patients with active disease, 3 polyarticular and 8 oligoarticular. Study observations and caveats: TCR diversity was lower in inflammation-associated blood Treg cells than in other blood Treg cells.

As for this clone: What it binds is unknown.

The TCR was taken from a donor aged 2-30 years with juvenile idiopathic arthritis. The chain uses TRBV6-1 and TRBJ2-7; TCRdb indicates TRBD2, and absent DNA this call remains unverified. The sequenced sample consisted of Treg cells from blood. This sample's subset: remaining (HLA-DR-negative) circulating blood Treg cells. The CDR3 is CASRSGVAGAYEQYF.